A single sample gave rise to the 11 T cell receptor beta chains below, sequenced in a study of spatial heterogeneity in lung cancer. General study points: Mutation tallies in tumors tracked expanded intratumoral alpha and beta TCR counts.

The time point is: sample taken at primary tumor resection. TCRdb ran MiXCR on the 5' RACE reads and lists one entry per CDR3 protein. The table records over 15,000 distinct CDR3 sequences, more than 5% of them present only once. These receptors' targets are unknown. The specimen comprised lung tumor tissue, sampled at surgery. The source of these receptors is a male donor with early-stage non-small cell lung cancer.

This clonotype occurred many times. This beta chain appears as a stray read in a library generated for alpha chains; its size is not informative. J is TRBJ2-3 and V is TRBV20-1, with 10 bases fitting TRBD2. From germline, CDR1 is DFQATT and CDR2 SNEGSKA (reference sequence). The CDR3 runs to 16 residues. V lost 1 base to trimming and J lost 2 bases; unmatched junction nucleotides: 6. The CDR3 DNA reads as TGCAGTGCTAGAGTCCCTAGCGGGGGAACCACAGATACGCAGTATTTT. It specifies CSARVPSGGTTDTQYF.

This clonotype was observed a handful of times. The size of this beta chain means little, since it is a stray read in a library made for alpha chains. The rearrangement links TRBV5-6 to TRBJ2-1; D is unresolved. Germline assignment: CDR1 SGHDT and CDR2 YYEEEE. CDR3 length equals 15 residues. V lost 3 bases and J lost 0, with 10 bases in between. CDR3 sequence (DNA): TGTGCCAGCAGCTCTTTACCTAGCTCCTACAATGAGCAGTTCTTC. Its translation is CASSSLPSSYNEQFF.

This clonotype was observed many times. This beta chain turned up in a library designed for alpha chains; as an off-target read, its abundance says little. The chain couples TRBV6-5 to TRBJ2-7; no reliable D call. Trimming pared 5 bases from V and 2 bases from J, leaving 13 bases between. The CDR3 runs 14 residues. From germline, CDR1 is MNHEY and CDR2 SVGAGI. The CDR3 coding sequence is TGTGCCAGCAGTCAACCGGTTGCCCCCTACGAGCAGTACTTC. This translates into CASSQPVAPYEQYF.

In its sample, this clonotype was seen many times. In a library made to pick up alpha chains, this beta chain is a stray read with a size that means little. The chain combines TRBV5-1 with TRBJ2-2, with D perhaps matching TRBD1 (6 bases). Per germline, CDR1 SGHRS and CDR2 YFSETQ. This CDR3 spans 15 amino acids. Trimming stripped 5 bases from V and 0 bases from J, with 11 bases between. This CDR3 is CASRLDRPNTGELFF. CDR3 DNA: TGCGCCAGCAGACTGGACAGACCGAACACCGGGGAGCTGTTTTTT.

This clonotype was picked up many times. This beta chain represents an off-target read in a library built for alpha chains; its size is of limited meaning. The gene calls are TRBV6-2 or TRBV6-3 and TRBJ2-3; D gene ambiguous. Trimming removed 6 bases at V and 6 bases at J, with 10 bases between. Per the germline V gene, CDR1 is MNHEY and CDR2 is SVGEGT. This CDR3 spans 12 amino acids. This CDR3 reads CASSSVRDTQYF. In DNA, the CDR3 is TGTGCCAGCAGCTCCGTTAGGGATACGCAGTATTTT.

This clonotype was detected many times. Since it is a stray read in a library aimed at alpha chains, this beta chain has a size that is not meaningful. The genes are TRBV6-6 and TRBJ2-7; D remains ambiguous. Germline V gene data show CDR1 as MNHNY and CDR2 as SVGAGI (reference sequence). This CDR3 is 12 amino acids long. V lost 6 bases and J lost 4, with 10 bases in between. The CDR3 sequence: CASRRTEYEQYF. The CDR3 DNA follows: TGTGCCAGCAGACGCACCGAGTACGAGCAGTACTTC.

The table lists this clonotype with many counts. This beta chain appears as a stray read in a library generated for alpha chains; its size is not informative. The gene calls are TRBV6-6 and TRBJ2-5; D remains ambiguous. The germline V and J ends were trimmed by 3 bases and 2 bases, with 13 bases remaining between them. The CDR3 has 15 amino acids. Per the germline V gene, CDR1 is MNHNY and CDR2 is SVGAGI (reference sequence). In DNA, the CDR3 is TGTGCCAGCAGTTATTTAGTGGGCGGACAAGAGACCCAGTACTTC. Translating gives CASSYLVGGQETQYF.

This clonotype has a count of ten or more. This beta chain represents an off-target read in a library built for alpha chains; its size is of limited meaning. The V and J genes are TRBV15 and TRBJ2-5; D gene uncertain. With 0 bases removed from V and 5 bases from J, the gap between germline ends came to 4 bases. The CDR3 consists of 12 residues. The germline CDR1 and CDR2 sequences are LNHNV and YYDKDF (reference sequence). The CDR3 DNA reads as TGTGCCACCAGCAGAGATTTCGAGACCCAGTACTTC. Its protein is CATSRDFETQYF.

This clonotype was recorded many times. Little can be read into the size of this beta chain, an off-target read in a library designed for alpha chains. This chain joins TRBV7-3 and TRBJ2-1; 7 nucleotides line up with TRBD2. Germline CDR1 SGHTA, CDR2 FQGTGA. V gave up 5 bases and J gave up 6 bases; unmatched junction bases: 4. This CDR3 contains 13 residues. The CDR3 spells CASSLGGSNEQFF. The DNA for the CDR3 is TGTGCCAGCAGCCTGGGGGGGAGCAATGAGCAGTTCTTC.

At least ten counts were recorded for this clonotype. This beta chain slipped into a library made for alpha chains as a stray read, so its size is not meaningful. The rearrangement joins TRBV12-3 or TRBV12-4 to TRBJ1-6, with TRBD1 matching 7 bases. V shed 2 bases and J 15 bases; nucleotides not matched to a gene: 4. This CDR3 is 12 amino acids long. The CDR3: CASSLSGQVLHF. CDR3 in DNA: TGTGCCAGCAGTTTAAGTGGACAGGTCCTCCACTTT.

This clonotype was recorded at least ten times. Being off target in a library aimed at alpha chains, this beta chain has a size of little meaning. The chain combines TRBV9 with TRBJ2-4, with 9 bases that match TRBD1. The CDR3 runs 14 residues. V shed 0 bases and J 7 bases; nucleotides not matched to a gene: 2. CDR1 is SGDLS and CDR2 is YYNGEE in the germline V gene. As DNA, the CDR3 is TGTGCCAGCAGCGTAGGACAGGGGGGTAACATTCAGTACTTC. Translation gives CASSVGQGGNIQYF.